This T cell receptor beta chain is drawn from a study of somatic mutations in cytotoxic T cells in rheumatoid arthritis. Overall study context: T-cell populations stained with V beta antibodies were in some cases flow-sorted at nearly 100% purity, including V beta1+ cells that were sequenced for TCRB.

This clone showed up just a few times. As yet, its antigen is unknown. V was trimmed by 3 bases and J by 6 bases, leaving 15 bases between them. Germline V lookup: CDR1 SEHNR, CDR2 FQNEAQ (reference sequence). The CDR3 is 14 residues long. Sequencing was performed with immunoSEQ multiplex PCR; in TCRdb, only in-frame clones are kept and a portion is missing. Here the sample spans 18,000 or so clones, over 75% being singletons. General observations from the study: About an eighth of the roughly 65 patients had a largest CD8+ clone above 20% of CD8+ cells.

This chain connects TRBV7-9 to TRBJ2-7, with D hard to call. Input material: CD8+ T cells sorted from blood. The receptor was derived from an adult with rheumatoid arthritis. The CDR3 coding sequence is TGTGCCAGCAGCTTCGTCCAAGGAACTATCGAGCAGTACTTC. Its protein product is CASSFVQGTIEQYF.